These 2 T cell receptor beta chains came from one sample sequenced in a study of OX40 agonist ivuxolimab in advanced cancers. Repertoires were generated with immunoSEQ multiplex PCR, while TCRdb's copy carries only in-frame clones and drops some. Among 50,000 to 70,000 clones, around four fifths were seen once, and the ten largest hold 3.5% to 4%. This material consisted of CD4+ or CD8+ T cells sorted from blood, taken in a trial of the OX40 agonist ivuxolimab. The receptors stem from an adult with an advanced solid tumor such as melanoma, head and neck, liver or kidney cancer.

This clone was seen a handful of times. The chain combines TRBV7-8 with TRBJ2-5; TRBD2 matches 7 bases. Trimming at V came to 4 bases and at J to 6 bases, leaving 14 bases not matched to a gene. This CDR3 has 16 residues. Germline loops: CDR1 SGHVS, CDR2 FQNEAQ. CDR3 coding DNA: TGTGCCAGCAGCTCCTCCCGACTAGCAGGAAGCAAGACCCAGTACTTC. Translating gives CASSSSRLAGSKTQYF.

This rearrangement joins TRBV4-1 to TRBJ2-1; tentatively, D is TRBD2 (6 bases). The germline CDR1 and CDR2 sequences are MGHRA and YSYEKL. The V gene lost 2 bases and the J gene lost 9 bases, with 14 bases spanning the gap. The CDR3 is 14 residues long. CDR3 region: CASSQRLVEGEQFF. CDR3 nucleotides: TGCGCCAGCAGCCAACGTCTGGTGGAGGGTGAGCAGTTCTTC.